This T cell receptor (delta chain) was recovered during a study of gamma-delta T cells after stem cell transplantation. V lost 0 bases, J lost 0 bases, and 20 bases stayed unmatched. The CDR3 has 21 residues. CDR1 is GEAIGNYY and CDR2 is EKD in the germline V gene. Of note for this clone: This DNA's translation differs at residue 8 from TCRdb's protein, which comes from a much larger clone; a read error is likely, and the protein shown is translated from the DNA.

With CATT, TCRdb re-called clones from the RT-PCR reads. This sample yields around 16,000 delta-chain clones, of which 9% to 9.5% are seen a single time; roughly 57% belongs to the top ten. The chain uses TRDV2 and TRDJ1; 8 bases line up with TRDD3. The origin of this receptor is a human donor. It is not recorded whose cells these are; they may come from a transplant donor. The sequenced material came from gamma-delta T cells. The CDR3 nucleotides are TGTGCCTGTGACACCGTCACTAGGGGATACAACGGGACTTCGTACACCGATAAACTCATCTTT. The encoded protein is CACDTVTRGYNGTSYTDKLIF.